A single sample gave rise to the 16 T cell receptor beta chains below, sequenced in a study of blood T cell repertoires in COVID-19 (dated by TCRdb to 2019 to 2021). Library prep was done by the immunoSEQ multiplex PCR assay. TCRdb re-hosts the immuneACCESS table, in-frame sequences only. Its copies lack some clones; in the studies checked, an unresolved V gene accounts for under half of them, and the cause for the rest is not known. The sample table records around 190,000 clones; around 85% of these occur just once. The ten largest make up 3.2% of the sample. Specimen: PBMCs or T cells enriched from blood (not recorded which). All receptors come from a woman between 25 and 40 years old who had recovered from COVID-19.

CDR3 sequence (DNA): TGCGCCAGCAGCCTCCTGACAGGGGACTATGGCTACACCTTC. It yields the protein CASSLLTGDYGYTF. V gene TRBV5-1 combines with J gene TRBJ1-2, with TRBD1 identical over 8 bases. Germline CDR1 reads SGHRS; CDR2 reads YFSETQ. The CDR3 is 14 amino acids. Losses at the gene ends were 4 bases for V and 3 bases for J; bases not matched to a gene: 5.

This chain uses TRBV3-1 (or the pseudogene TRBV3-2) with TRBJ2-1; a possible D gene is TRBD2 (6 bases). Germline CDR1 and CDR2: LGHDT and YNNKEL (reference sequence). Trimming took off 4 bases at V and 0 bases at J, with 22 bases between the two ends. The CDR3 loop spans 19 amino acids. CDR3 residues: CASSLTPGGASSSYNEQFF. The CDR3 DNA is TGTGCCAGCAGCCTCACCCCTGGCGGGGCCTCAAGCTCCTACAATGAGCAGTTCTTC.

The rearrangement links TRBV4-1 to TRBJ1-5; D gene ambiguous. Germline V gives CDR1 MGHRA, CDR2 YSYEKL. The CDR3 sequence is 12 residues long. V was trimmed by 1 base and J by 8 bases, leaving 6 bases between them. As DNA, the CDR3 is TGCGCCAGCAGCCAAGGAGGCGAGCCCCAGCATTTT. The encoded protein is CASSQGGEPQHF.

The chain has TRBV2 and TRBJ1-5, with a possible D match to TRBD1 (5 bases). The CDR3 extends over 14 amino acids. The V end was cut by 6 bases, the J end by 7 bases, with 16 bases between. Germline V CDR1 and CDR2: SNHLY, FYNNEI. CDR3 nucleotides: TGTGCCAGCAGGGGCGCAGGGATACAGCAGCCCCAGCATTTT. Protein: CASRGAGIQQPQHF.

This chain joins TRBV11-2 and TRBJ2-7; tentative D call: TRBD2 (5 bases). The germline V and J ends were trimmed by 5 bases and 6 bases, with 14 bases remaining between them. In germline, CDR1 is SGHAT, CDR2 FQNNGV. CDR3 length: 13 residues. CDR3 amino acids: CASSRARAGEQYF. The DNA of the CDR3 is TGTGCCAGCAGCCGAGCAAGGGCGGGCGAGCAGTACTTC.

This CDR3 is CASSETGKGYGYTF. The CDR3 DNA follows: TGTGCCAGCAGTGAGACAGGGAAAGGGTATGGCTACACCTTC. The chain is built from TRBV2 and TRBJ1-2, with TRBD1 identical over 7 bases. This CDR3 spans 14 amino acids. Germline lookup yields CDR1 SNHLY and CDR2 FYNNEI. The ends lost 3 bases at V and 5 bases at J; junction bases unmatched: 6. The complete variable domain, with remaining parts taken from reference TRBV2 and TRBJ1-2, reads EPEVTQTPSHQVTQMGQEVILRCVPISNHLYFYWYRQILGQKVEFLVSFYNNEISEKSEIFDDQFSVERPDGSNFTLKIRSTKLEDSAMYFCASSETGKGYGYTFGSGTRLTVV.

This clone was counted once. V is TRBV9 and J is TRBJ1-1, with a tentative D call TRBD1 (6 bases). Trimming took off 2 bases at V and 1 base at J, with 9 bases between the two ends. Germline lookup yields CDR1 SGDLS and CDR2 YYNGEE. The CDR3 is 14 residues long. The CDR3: CASSVGQPNTEAFF. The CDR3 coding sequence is TGTGCCAGCAGCGTTGGACAGCCGAACACTGAAGCTTTCTTT.

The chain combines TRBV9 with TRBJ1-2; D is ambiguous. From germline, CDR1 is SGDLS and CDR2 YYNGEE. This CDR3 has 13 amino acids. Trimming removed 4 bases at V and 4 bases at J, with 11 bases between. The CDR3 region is CASSFSEIYGYTF. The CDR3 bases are TGTGCCAGCAGCTTTTCTGAGATCTATGGCTACACCTTC.

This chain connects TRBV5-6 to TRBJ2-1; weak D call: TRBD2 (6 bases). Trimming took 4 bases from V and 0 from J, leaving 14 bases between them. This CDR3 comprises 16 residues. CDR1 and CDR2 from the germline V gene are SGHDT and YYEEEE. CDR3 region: CASSAGPLSSYNEQFF. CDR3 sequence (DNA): TGTGCCAGCAGCGCGGGACCCCTGAGCTCCTACAATGAGCAGTTCTTC. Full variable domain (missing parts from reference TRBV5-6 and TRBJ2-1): DAGVTQSPTHLIKTRGQQVTLRCSPKSGHDTVSWYQQALGQGPQFIFQYYEEEERQRGNFPDRFSGHQFPNYSSELNVNALLLGDSALYLCASSAGPLSSYNEQFFGPGTRLTVL.

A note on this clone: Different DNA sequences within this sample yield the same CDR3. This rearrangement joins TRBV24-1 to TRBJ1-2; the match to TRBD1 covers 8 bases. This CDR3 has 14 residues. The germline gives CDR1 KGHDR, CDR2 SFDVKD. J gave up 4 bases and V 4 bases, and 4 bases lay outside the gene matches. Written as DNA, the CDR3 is TGTGCCACCAGTGAACCCGACAGGGGCTATGGCTACACCTTC. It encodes CATSEPDRGYGYTF.

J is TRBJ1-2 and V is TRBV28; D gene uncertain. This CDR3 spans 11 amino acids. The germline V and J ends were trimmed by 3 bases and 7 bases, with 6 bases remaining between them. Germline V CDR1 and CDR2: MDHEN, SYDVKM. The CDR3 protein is CASSFGFGYTF. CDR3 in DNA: TGTGCCAGCAGTTTCGGGTTTGGCTACACCTTC.

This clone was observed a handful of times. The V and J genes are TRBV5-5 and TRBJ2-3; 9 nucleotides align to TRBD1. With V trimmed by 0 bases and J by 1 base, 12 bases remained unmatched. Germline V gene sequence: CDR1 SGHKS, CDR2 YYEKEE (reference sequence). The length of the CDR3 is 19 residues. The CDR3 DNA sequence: TGTGCCAGCAGCTTGGCGGACAGGGGAACTCCACGGCGCACAGATACGCAGTATTTT. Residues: CASSLADRGTPRRTDTQYF.

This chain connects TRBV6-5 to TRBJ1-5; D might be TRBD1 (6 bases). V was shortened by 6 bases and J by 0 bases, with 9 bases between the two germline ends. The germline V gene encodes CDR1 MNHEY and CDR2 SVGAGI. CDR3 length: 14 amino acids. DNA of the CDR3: TGTGCCAGCAGGGAGGACAGTAGCAATCAGCCCCAGCATTTT. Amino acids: CASREDSSNQPQHF.

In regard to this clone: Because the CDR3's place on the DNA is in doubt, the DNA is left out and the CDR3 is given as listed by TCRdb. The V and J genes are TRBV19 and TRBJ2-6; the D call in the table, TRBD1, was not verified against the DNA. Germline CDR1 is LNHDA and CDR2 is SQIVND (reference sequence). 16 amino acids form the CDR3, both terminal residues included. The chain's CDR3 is CASTSGQVSGANVLTF.

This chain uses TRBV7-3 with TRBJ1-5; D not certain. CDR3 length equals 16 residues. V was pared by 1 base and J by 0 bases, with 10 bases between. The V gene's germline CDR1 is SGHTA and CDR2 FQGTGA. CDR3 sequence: CASSLIGTDSNQPQHF. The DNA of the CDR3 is TGTGCCAGCAGCTTAATAGGTACAGATAGCAATCAGCCCCAGCATTTT.

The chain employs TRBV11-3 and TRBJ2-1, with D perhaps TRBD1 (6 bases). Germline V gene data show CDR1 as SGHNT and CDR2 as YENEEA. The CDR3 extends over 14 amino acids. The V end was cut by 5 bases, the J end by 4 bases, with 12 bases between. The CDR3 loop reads CASSNRDKYNEQFF. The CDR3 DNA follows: TGTGCCAGCAGCAACCGGGACAAGTACAATGAGCAGTTCTTC.